This T cell receptor beta chain was documented in a study of PD-L1 blockade in urothelial cancer. Study-level background: Intravenous atezolizumab, 1,200 mg every 3 weeks, was begun by patients in the mid-2010s. Analyses were performed on blood at 3 weeks after treatment start (the second dose) and at 6 weeks.

By sample share, this clone is medium-sized. The CDR3 loop spans 13 amino acids. Trimming stripped 3 bases from V and 5 bases from J, with 10 bases between. Germline V gene data show CDR1 as SGHNT and CDR2 as YENEEA. Every PCR got spiked synthetic TCR analog templates. Here immunoSEQ multiplex PCR was the method, and the copy in TCRdb shows in-frame clones only, minus some. Among 35,000 to 40,000 clones listed, 65% to 90% were seen once. Time point indicated: pretreatment peripheral blood. Sampling of each patient yielded between 1 and 8 specimens, collected pretreatment and on-treatment. Source: PBMCs, taken around atezolizumab (anti-PD-L1) treatment. This clonotype originated in a man in his sixties with urothelial cancer. The V gene is TRBV11-3, the J gene TRBJ2-5; maybe TRBD2 (6 bases). CDR3 sequence: CASSLTREETQYF. The CDR3 DNA is TGTGCCAGCAGCTTGACTAGGGAGGAGACCCAGTACTTC.